Presented here are 9 T cell receptor beta chains from one specimen sequenced in a study of blood T cell repertoires in COVID-19. The repertoire was sequenced with immunoSEQ multiplex PCR; TCRdb's copy has only in-frame clones and lacks some. There are more than 95,000 clones in the sample; approximately 80% occur only once, and roughly 2.7% lies in the top ten. Sequencing was performed on peripheral blood. The receptors were gathered from a man aged 50 to 59 with acute or convalescent COVID-19.

The CDR3 spells CASSQLVRGRAGNEQFF. The CDR3 DNA sequence: TGTGCCAGCAGCCAATTAGTCCGCGGGAGGGCCGGCAATGAGCAGTTCTTC. This chain uses TRBV4-2 with TRBJ2-1; 9 bases are shared with TRBD2. Per the germline V gene, CDR1 is LGHNA and CDR2 is YNFKEQ. J lost 6 bases, V lost 2 bases, and 11 bases had no gene match. The CDR3 is made up of 17 amino acids.

J is TRBJ1-6 and V is TRBV27; D possibly corresponds to TRBD1 (6 bases). The CDR3 loop spans 17 amino acids. Germline values: CDR1 MNHEY, CDR2 SMNVEV (reference sequence). Trimming took off 1 base at V and 0 bases at J, with 10 bases between the two ends. DNA for the CDR3: TGTGCCAGCAGTTTATTCAGGGGAAGCTCCTATAATTCACCCCTCCACTTT. Amino acid sequence: CASSLFRGSSYNSPLHF.

The chain joins TRBV19 to TRBJ1-6, with TRBD1 matching over 9 bases. Germline values: CDR1 LNHDA, CDR2 SQIVND (reference sequence). This CDR3 has 13 amino acids. The trim removed 8 bases at V and 10 bases at J, leaving 6 bases unmatched. The CDR3 sequence: CASRRDRDSPLHF. In nucleotides, the CDR3 is TGTGCCAGTCGCCGGGACAGGGACTCACCCCTCCACTTT.

This chain connects TRBV12-3 or TRBV12-4 to TRBJ2-5, with TRBD1 identical over 8 bases. CDR3 length: 13 amino acids. Unmatched junction bases numbered 8, after V lost 5 bases and J lost 9 bases. The CDR3 sequence: CASSAGQGNPQYF. The CDR3 DNA is TGTGCCAGCAGTGCCGGACAGGGTAATCCCCAGTACTTC.

This rearrangement joins TRBV7-2 to TRBJ1-6; 7 nucleotides match TRBD1. The CDR3 covers 15 residues. Germline lookup yields CDR1 SGHTA and CDR2 FQGNSA. Trimming cost V 4 bases and J 8 bases; bases outside gene matches: 8. CDR3: CASSSDRVAYSPLHF. CDR3 nucleotides: TGTGCCAGCAGCTCCGACAGGGTCGCGTATTCACCCCTCCACTTT. The full variable domain, completed using reference TRBV7-2 and TRBJ1-6, is GAGVSQSPSNKVTEKGKDVELRCDPISGHTALYWYRQSLGQGLEFLIYFQGNSAPDKSGLPSDRFSAERTGGSVSTLTIQRTQQEDSAVYLCASSSDRVAYSPLHFGNGTRLTVT.

The chain carries TRBV7-8 and TRBJ2-7; the D gene is possibly TRBD2 (5 bases). This CDR3 region has 15 residues. In germline, CDR1 is SGHVS, CDR2 FQNEAQ. V shed 5 bases and J shed 2 bases, with 16 bases lying between them. In DNA, the CDR3 is TGTGCCAGCAGCCCCCGAGGGCGTCCCGCCTACGAGCAGTACTTC. Translated: CASSPRGRPAYEQYF.

This clone was detected a few times. The chain combines TRBV6-5 with TRBJ2-2, with 7 bases fitting TRBD1. CDR3 length: 15 amino acids. Germline V CDR1 and CDR2: MNHEY, SVGAGI. The junction had 8 bases not matched to a gene; V was cut back by 6 bases and J by 4 bases. The CDR3 spells CASRKGQMGTGELFF. For the CDR3, the DNA is TGTGCCAGCAGAAAGGGACAGATGGGCACCGGGGAGCTGTTTTTT.

The V gene is TRBV6-2 or TRBV6-3, the J gene TRBJ2-5, with 11 bases fitting TRBD1. The CDR3 loop spans 19 amino acids. Germline values: CDR1 MNHEY, CDR2 SVGEGT. V dropped 0 bases and J dropped 0; count of bases not matched to a gene: 9. The CDR3 loop reads CASSYSGTGGFWYQETQYF. In DNA form, the CDR3 reads TGTGCCAGCAGTTACTCTGGGACAGGGGGATTTTGGTACCAAGAGACCCAGTACTTC.

This clone has only a few counts. The J gene is TRBJ1-2, the V gene TRBV5-1; D may be TRBD1 (6 bases). Germline-derived CDR1 and CDR2 are SGHRS and YFSETQ. CDR3 size: 13 residues. Deletions cut 1 base from V and 3 bases from J, with 7 bases between. CDR3 protein: CASSLYRDYGYTF. The CDR3 nucleotides are TGCGCCAGCAGCTTGTACAGGGACTATGGCTACACCTTC. Variable domain in full (rest from reference TRBV5-1 and TRBJ1-2): KAGVTQTPRYLIKTRGQQVTLSCSPISGHRSVSWYQQTPGQGLQFLFEYFSETQRNKGNFPGRFSGRQFSNSRSEMNVSTLELGDSALYLCASSLYRDYGYTFGSGTRLTVV.